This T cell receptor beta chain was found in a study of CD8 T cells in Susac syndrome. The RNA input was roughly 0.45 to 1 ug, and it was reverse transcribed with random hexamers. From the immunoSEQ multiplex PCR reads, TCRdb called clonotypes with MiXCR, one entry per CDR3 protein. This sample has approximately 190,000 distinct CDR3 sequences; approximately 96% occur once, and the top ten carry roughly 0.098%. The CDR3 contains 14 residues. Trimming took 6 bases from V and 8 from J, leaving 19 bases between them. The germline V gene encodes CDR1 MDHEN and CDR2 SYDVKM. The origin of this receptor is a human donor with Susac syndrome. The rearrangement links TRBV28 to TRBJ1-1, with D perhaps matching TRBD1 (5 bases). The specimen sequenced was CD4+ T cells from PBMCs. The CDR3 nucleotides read TGTGCCAGCAGCCTCACAAGGGGAAATCGCGAAGCTTTCTTT. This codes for CASSLTRGNREAFF.